Listed below are T cell receptor beta chains from one sample, sequenced in a study of blood T cell repertoires in COVID-19. Assay: immunoSEQ multiplex PCR; the TCRdb copy retains only in-frame clones and omits some. The table includes some 160,000 clones, around four fifths detected once. Sequencing input: peripheral blood. Receptor source: a woman older than 75 with COVID-19, enrolled during active disease. The CDR3 runs from the conserved cysteine through the conserved F or W. A D gene is named only where the DNA matches it firmly. Clone size, where shown, is once, few, many, or a class for clones that have expanded.

D gene,clone size,V gene,J gene,CDR3 protein,CDR3 DNA
TRBD1,.,TRBV19,TRBJ1-2,CASSIRTGGNYTF,TGTGCCAGTAGTATTCGGACAGGGGGCAACTACACCTTC
.,few,TRBV12-3/TRBV12-4,TRBJ1-2,CASSLTETYGYTF,TGTGCCAGCAGTTTGACAGAGACCTATGGCTACACCTTC
.,once,TRBV3-1/TRBV3-2,TRBJ1-1,CASSQSGQGNTEAFF,TGTGCCAGCAGCCAATCCGGGCAGGGGAACACTGAAGCTTTCTTT
.,.,TRBV28,TRBJ1-1,CASSLVQEAFF,TGTGCCAGCAGTTTAGTTCAAGAAGCTTTCTTT
TRBD2,.,TRBV3-1/TRBV3-2,TRBJ2-3,CASSQTRGGDTQYF,TGTGCCAGCAGCCAGACTAGGGGAGGGGATACGCAGTATTTT
TRBD1,.,TRBV29-1,TRBJ2-2,CSVPGQGAGELFF,TGCAGCGTTCCGGGACAGGGGGCCGGGGAGCTGTTTTTT
TRBD1,.,TRBV29-1,TRBJ1-5,CSVDRGTEDSRYQPQHF,TGCAGCGTTGACAGGGGGACAGAGGATTCCCGTTATCAGCCCCAGCATTTT
TRBD1,.,TRBV11-1,TRBJ1-1,CASSFGEGGGNTEAFF,TGTGCCAGCAGCTTTGGTGAAGGGGGCGGTAACACTGAAGCTTTCTTT
.,.,TRBV7-2,TRBJ2-1,CASSLDSSYNEQFF,TGTGCCAGCAGCTTAGACAGCTCCTACAATGAGCAGTTCTTC
TRBD1,.,TRBV28,TRBJ1-2,CASSTPQGAWGYTF,TGTGCCAGCAGCACCCCTCAGGGGGCATGGGGCTACACCTTC
TRBD2,.,TRBV4-2,TRBJ2-7,CASSQDTSGRVEQYF,TGTGCCAGCAGCCAAGACACTAGCGGGAGGGTCGAGCAGTACTTC
.,.,TRBV5-1,TRBJ2-7,CASSILPGHSYEQYF,TGCGCCAGCAGCATCCTTCCGGGACACAGTTACGAGCAGTACTTC
TRBD2,.,TRBV5-1,TRBJ2-1,CASSPLPAGNEQFF,TGCGCCAGCAGCCCGCTTCCAGCGGGAAATGAGCAGTTCTTC
.,.,TRBV19,TRBJ1-4,CASRGLATNEKLFF,TGTGCCAGTAGGGGACTTGCAACTAATGAAAAACTGTTTTTT
.,.,TRBV7-8,TRBJ2-7,CASSLAGTGPYEQYF,TGTGCCAGCAGCTTAGCGGGGACTGGCCCCTACGAGCAGTACTTC
TRBD2,once,TRBV3-1/TRBV3-2,TRBJ2-5,CASTRAGGPQETQYF,TGTGCCAGCACCAGGGCGGGGGGCCCCCAAGAGACCCAGTACTTC
TRBD1,once,TRBV9,TRBJ2-2,CASSVESQLGTGIVHTGELFF,TGTGCCAGCAGCGTAGAAAGTCAGTTGGGGACAGGGATCGTTCACACCGGGGAGCTGTTTTTT
.,.,TRBV7-9,TRBJ2-7,CASSPIRGSGEQYF,TGTGCCAGCAGCCCTATTCGAGGGTCCGGGGAGCAGTACTTC
TRBD1,.,TRBV10-3,TRBJ2-7,CAISPTGAQSYEQYF,TGTGCCATCAGTCCCACAGGGGCCCAATCCTACGAGCAGTACTTC
TRBD2,once,TRBV6-5,TRBJ2-2,CASSPGLAEGELFF,TGTGCCAGCAGCCCGGGACTAGCAGAGGGGGAGCTGTTTTTT